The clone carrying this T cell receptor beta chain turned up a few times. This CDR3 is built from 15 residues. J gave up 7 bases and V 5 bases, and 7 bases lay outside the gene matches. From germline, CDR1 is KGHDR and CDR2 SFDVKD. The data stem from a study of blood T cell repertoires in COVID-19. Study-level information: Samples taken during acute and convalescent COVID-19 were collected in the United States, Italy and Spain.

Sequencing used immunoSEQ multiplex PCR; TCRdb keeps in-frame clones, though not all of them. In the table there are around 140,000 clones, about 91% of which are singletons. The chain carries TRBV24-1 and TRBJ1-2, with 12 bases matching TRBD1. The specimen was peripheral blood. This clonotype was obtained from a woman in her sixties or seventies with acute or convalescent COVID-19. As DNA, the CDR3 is TGTGCCACCAGTGCCGCCGAGGGACAGGGGGCTGGCTACACCTTC. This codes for CATSAAEGQGAGYTF.